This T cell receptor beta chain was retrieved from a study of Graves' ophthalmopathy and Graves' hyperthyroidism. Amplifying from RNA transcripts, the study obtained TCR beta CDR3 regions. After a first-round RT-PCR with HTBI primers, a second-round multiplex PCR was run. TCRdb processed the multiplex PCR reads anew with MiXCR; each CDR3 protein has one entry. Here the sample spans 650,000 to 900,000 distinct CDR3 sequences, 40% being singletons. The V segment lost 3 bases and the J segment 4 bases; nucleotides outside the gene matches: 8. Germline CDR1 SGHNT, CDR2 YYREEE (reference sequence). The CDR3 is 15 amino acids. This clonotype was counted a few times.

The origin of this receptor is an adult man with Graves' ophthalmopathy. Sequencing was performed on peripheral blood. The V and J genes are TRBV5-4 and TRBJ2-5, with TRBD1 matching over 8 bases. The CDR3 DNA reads TGTGCCAGCAGCTCCGCGGACAGGGTAGGAGAGACCCAGTACTTC. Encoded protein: CASSSADRVGETQYF.